The rows below give T cell receptor beta chains drawn from one sample of a study of T cell responses to AZD1222 COVID-19 vaccine. TCRdb keeps only in-frame clones here, not all; method: immunoSEQ multiplex PCR. The profile shows 200,000 or so clones, around 92% of them singletons. Here the sequenced sample was peripheral blood, taken on day 0 of AZD1222 vaccination. Source of these receptors: an adult in good health. The CDR3 runs from the conserved cysteine through the conserved F or W. D genes are given only for firm matches. Expanded clones get a size class; other rows say once, few or many, or leave the size out.

CDR3	DNA	D	size	V	J
CASSVAARVGRDTQYF	TGTGCCAGCAGCGTAGCTGCGCGGGTGGGCCGCGATACGCAGTATTTT	NA	NA	TRBV9	TRBJ2-3
CASSLAASATHEQFF	TGCGCCAGCAGCTTGGCCGCGTCAGCCACCCATGAGCAGTTCTTC	NA	NA	TRBV5-1	TRBJ2-1
CASSLGTGLSIQYF	TGTGCCAGCAGCCTCGGGACAGGTCTTAGCATTCAGTACTTC	TRBD1	NA	TRBV5-5	TRBJ2-4
CASSLARGTGTREQYF	TGCGCCAGCAGCTTGGCCAGAGGGACAGGGACCAGGGAGCAGTACTTC	TRBD1	NA	TRBV5-1	TRBJ2-7
CASSLDRVEGYTF	TGCGCCAGCAGCTTAGACAGGGTGGAGGGCTACACCTTC	TRBD1	NA	TRBV5-1	TRBJ1-2
CASSTTRQGNYGYTF	TGTGCCAGCAGTACCACCAGACAGGGCAACTATGGCTACACCTTC	TRBD1	NA	TRBV28	TRBJ1-2
CASSILAGGQETQYF	TGTGCCAGTAGTATACTAGCGGGAGGCCAAGAGACCCAGTACTTC	TRBD2	NA	TRBV19	TRBJ2-5
CASSLGLGGTNTGELFF	TGTGCCAGCAGCTTAGGCCTTGGAGGGACGAACACCGGGGAGCTGTTTTTT	NA	NA	TRBV11-2	TRBJ2-2
CASSYTRAKLFF	TGTGCCAGCAGTTACACGCGTGCAAAACTGTTTTTT	NA	NA	TRBV6-2/TRBV6-3	TRBJ1-4
CASSLVRWEGPGDTQYF	TGTGCCAGCAGCTTAGTTCGGTGGGAGGGCCCTGGAGATACGCAGTATTTT	TRBD2	NA	TRBV7-2	TRBJ2-3
CASSILAGLNNEQFF	TGTGCCAGTAGTATCCTAGCGGGGCTGAACAATGAGCAGTTCTTC	TRBD2	few	TRBV19	TRBJ2-1
CASSLSDEQFF	TGCGCCAGCAGCTTGAGCGACGAGCAGTTCTTC	NA	NA	TRBV5-1	TRBJ2-1
CASSISPPHGNTEAFF	TGTGCCAGCAGCATAAGCCCCCCGCACGGCAACACTGAAGCTTTCTTT	NA	NA	TRBV7-9	TRBJ1-1
CASSSRLGQYNEQFF	TGCGCCAGCAGCTCTCGACTAGGGCAATACAATGAGCAGTTCTTC	NA	NA	TRBV5-1	TRBJ2-1
CASSLSRARGTDTQYF	TGTGCCAGCAGTTTATCCCGAGCAAGGGGCACAGATACGCAGTATTTT	NA	NA	TRBV27	TRBJ2-3
CASSPLAGTLNTEAFF	TGTGCCAGCTCACCACTAGCAGGGACCTTGAACACTGAAGCTTTCTTT	NA	NA	TRBV18	TRBJ1-1
CAWGGVEEYF	TGTGCCTGGGGAGGGGTGGAAGAGTACTTC	NA	NA	TRBV30	TRBJ2-7
CASRPGLAGGPYNEQFF	TGTGCCAGCCGGCCGGGACTAGCGGGAGGGCCGTACAATGAGCAGTTCTTC	TRBD2	NA	TRBV28	TRBJ2-1
CASSPSGTGRGQPQHF	TGTGCCAGCTCGCCCAGCGGGACAGGGAGAGGTCAGCCCCAGCATTTT	TRBD1	NA	TRBV18	TRBJ1-5
CATSTLKGGTDTQYF	TGTGCCACCAGTACTCTTAAGGGGGGTACAGATACGCAGTATTTT	NA	NA	TRBV24-1	TRBJ2-3
CASSYRTGTSYEQYF	TGCGCCAGCAGCTACCGGACAGGGACCTCCTACGAGCAGTACTTC	TRBD1	NA	TRBV4-1	TRBJ2-7
CASSISITGELFF	TGTGCCAGCAGCATTAGTATCACCGGGGAGCTGTTTTTT	NA	NA	TRBV12-3/TRBV12-4	TRBJ2-2
CASSYLAGASEQYF	TGTGCCAGCAGTTACCTAGCGGGAGCTTCCGAGCAGTACTTC	TRBD2	NA	TRBV6-2/TRBV6-3	TRBJ2-7
CASSKERGTTRNQPQHF	TGTGCCAGCAGCAAAGAGCGGGGGACCACCCGGAATCAGCCCCAGCATTTT	NA	NA	TRBV21-1	TRBJ1-5
CASSIEARGYEQFF	TGTGCCAGTAGTATAGAAGCCCGGGGGTATGAGCAGTTCTTC	NA	NA	TRBV19	TRBJ2-1